This T cell receptor beta chain came from a study of OX40 agonist ivuxolimab in advanced cancers. Background on the study: Ivuxolimab is a fully human IgG2 antibody that activates OX40 (CD134). Study outcomes and limitations: The study found that CD8+ T cells averaged more expanded clones than CD4+. Undetermined was the antigen specificity of the expanded peripheral T cells.

The CDR3 has 15 residues. The V gene lost 2 bases and the J gene lost 2 bases, with 12 bases spanning the gap. Germline CDR1 and CDR2: MDHEN and SYDVKM. Clones were read by immunoSEQ multiplex PCR, and TCRdb kept only the in-frame ones, dropping some. The sample contains 50,000 to 75,000 clones, approximately 90% of which appear only once. About this clone: Its antigen is currently unknown.

This sequence was found in an adult with an advanced solid tumor such as melanoma, head and neck, liver or kidney cancer. The chain uses TRBV28 and TRBJ1-2, with TRBD1 as a possible D gene (5 bases). Material: CD4+ or CD8+ T cells sorted from blood, obtained in a trial of the OX40 agonist ivuxolimab. In DNA, the CDR3 is TGTGCCAGCAGTTTAGTGACAGAAATAAACTATGGCTACACCTTC. Translating gives CASSLVTEINYGYTF.